This passage covers 15 T cell receptor beta chains from one sample sequenced in a study of control samples from healthy donors and cancer patients (TCRdb year 2020). The library was generated by the immunoSEQ multiplex PCR assay. Drawn from immuneACCESS, this table holds only the in-frame rearrangements with V and J called that TCRdb kept. Clones are partly lost; checked studies trace under half to an unresolved V gene and leave the rest unexplained. This sample gives about 36,000 clones in total; approximately 93% of them show up just once. The ten largest clones represent 1.7% of the sample. The material sequenced was PBMCs. The receptor source for this set is a man in his forties with colorectal cancer.

The gene calls are TRBV12-3 or TRBV12-4 and TRBJ1-1, with 7 bases identical to TRBD1. CDR3 length: 12 amino acids. With V trimmed by 8 bases and J by 10 bases, 10 bases remained unmatched. CDR3 DNA: TGTGCCAGCGGGAACAGGGGAATTGGAGCTTTCTTT. It specifies CASGNRGIGAFF.

This sequence joins TRBV30 and TRBJ1-1; tentatively, D is TRBD1 (6 bases). The CDR3 spans 13 residues. V lost 4 bases and J 5 bases, leaving 14 bases between the germline ends. Per the germline V gene, CDR1 is GTSNPN and CDR2 is SVGIG (reference sequence). The CDR3 coding sequence is TGTGCCTGGAACGGACAGAGAGCTACTGAAGCTTTCTTT. Residues: CAWNGQRATEAFF. The full variable domain, completed using reference TRBV30 and TRBJ1-1, is SQTIHQWPATLVQPVGSPLSLECTVEGTSNPNLYWYRQAAGRGLQLLFYSVGIGQISSEVPQNLSASRPQDRQFILSSKKLLLSDSGFYLCAWNGQRATEAFFGQGTRLTVV.

The rearrangement links TRBV24-1 to TRBJ2-1; 7 positions match TRBD2. Germline trimming cut 3 bases from V and 0 bases from J; bases unmatched to any gene: 10. Per germline, CDR1 KGHDR and CDR2 SFDVKD. The CDR3 runs to 18 residues. CDR3 region: CATSDPQGGGGSYNEQFF. CDR3 DNA: TGTGCCACCAGTGATCCCCAGGGCGGCGGGGGCTCCTACAATGAGCAGTTCTTC.

V is TRBV5-1 and J is TRBJ2-7; the D gene is possibly TRBD1 (6 bases). Germline-derived CDR1 and CDR2 are SGHRS and YFSETQ. CDR3 size: 13 residues. The V end lost 4 bases, the J end lost 4 bases, and 12 bases lay between the germline ends. Written as DNA, the CDR3 is TGCGCCAGCAGCCTGACCGGACAGTACGAGCAGTACTTC. Protein sequence: CASSLTGQYEQYF.

J is TRBJ2-5 and V is TRBV12-3 or TRBV12-4; TRBD1 matches 7 bases. Trimming cost V 5 bases and J 1 base; bases outside gene matches: 1. This CDR3 has 13 residues. The CDR3, as DNA: TGTGCCAGCAGTGACAGGGCCCAAGAGACCCAGTACTTC. This translates into CASSDRAQETQYF.

The rearrangement joins TRBV4-1 to TRBJ2-5; 9 bases align to TRBD1. The CDR3 consists of 17 residues. Germline CDR1 is MGHRA and CDR2 is YSYEKL. The junction had 13 bases not matched to a gene; V was cut back by 4 bases and J by 4 bases. The CDR3 region has the DNA TGCGCCAGCAGCCGACAAACCGGGACAGGGACGAGAGAGACCCAGTACTTC. It codes for CASSRQTGTGTRETQYF.

This clone appeared a single time. V usage is TRBV2 and J usage is TRBJ1-4; D is ambiguous. The CDR3 covers 14 residues. Germline-derived CDR1 and CDR2 are SNHLY and FYNNEI. V was cut by 6 bases and J by 0 bases, with 8 bases left in between. CDR3 in DNA: TGTGCCAGCAGGTACCCCGCAACTAATGAAAAACTGTTTTTT. Translated: CASRYPATNEKLFF.

This clone was seen just once. The chain couples TRBV30 to TRBJ1-2, with 8 bases matching TRBD1. With V trimmed by 3 bases and J by 8 bases, 8 bases remained unmatched. CDR1 and CDR2 from the germline V gene are GTSNPN and SVGIG (reference sequence). The CDR3 loop spans 13 amino acids. CDR3 amino acids: CAWRAGQGIGYTF. CDR3 nucleotide sequence: TGTGCCTGGAGGGCAGGACAGGGAATCGGCTACACCTTC.

This chain connects TRBV2 to TRBJ2-7, with D possibly TRBD1 on 6 matching bases. Per germline, CDR1 SNHLY and CDR2 FYNNEI. This CDR3 is 14 amino acids long. V dropped 5 bases and J dropped 9 bases, with 20 bases sitting between them. The CDR3 loop reads CASSLGRGPVRQYF. The CDR3 DNA is TGTGCCAGCAGTCTTGGCAGGGGCCCTGTTCGGCAGTACTTC.

The chain recombines TRBV3-1 (or the pseudogene TRBV3-2) with TRBJ1-5, with D unresolved. The CDR3 loop spans 13 amino acids. Germline V gene lookup returns CDR1 LGHDT and CDR2 YNNKEL (reference sequence). V was cut by 4 bases and J by 11 bases, with 15 bases left in between. The CDR3 here is CASSPNGGLSQHF. The CDR3 DNA is TGTGCCAGCAGCCCTAACGGCGGACTGTCCCAGCATTTT.

The rearrangement uses TRBV6-2 or TRBV6-3 and TRBJ2-1; tentatively, D is TRBD1 (5 bases). Trimming removed 2 bases at V and 6 bases at J, with 5 bases between. In germline, CDR1 is MNHEY, CDR2 SVGEGT. CDR3 length: 12 residues. CDR3 sequence: CASSYGANEQFF. The CDR3 DNA follows: TGTGCCAGCAGTTACGGGGCCAATGAGCAGTTCTTC.

This clone has a single count. Written as DNA, the CDR3 is TGTGCCAGCAGCTACCTGCCCGCCAGTACCTCTGGAAACACCATATATTTT. It codes for CASSYLPASTSGNTIYF. J is TRBJ1-3 and V is TRBV7-9, with D unclear. Trimming took 4 bases from V and 0 from J, leaving 16 bases between them. Per germline, CDR1 SEHNR and CDR2 FQNEAQ (reference sequence). The CDR3 totals 17 residues.

In the case of this clone: Within the sample, other DNA sequences also encode this same CDR3. The chain combines TRBV19 with TRBJ1-5, with TRBD1 identical over 9 bases. CDR3 size: 16 residues. The germline V gene encodes CDR1 LNHDA and CDR2 SQIVND (reference sequence). J was trimmed by 2 bases and V by 5 bases; bases with no gene match: 7. As DNA, the CDR3 is TGTGCCAGTAGTCCCCGGACAGGGGAGGGCAATCAGCCCCAGCATTTT. Its translation: CASSPRTGEGNQPQHF.

This sequence joins TRBV6-5 and TRBJ2-7; possibly TRBD2 for D (6 bases). V shed 7 bases and J shed 2 bases, with 18 bases lying between them. CDR1 is MNHEY and CDR2 is SVGAGI in the germline V gene. The CDR3 extends over 15 amino acids. CDR3 residues: CASTKSLWGAYEQYF. CDR3 nucleotides: TGTGCCAGCACTAAATCTCTCTGGGGGGCCTACGAGCAGTACTTC.

This chain connects TRBV19 to TRBJ1-1, with a possible D match to TRBD1 (5 bases). The V end lost 3 bases, the J end lost 1 base, and 9 bases lay between the germline ends. Germline V CDR1 and CDR2: LNHDA, SQIVND (reference sequence). The CDR3 is 14 residues long. The CDR3 protein is CASSILQGNTEAFF. The CDR3 DNA follows: TGTGCCAGTAGTATTCTCCAGGGGAACACTGAAGCTTTCTTT.